These 8 T cell receptor beta chains were all obtained from the same sample, sequenced in a study of T cell clonotyping in hematopoietic cell transplantation. The data were produced by immunoSEQ multiplex PCR, yet TCRdb's version contains in-frame clones alone and is incomplete. The sample includes 27,000 or so clones, roughly 95% seen only once; the top ten take over 1.2%. Sequencing was performed on peripheral blood mononuclear cells. These receptor sequences come from a man in his fifties or sixties in good health. Some clones in this sample may be carry-over from other donors' samples.

The rearrangement joins TRBV7-3 to TRBJ2-2; 8 bases agree with TRBD2. Germline assignment: CDR1 SGHTA and CDR2 FQGTGA. This CDR3 region has 15 residues. With 5 bases clipped from V and 6 bases from J, the junction kept 8 bases outside the gene matches. This chain's CDR3 is CASSPTGGRAGELFF. The CDR3 DNA follows: TGTGCCAGCAGCCCTACGGGGGGGCGGGCCGGGGAGCTGTTTTTT. Combining the CDR3 with reference TRBV7-3 and TRBJ2-2 gives the whole variable domain GAGVSQTPSNKVTEKGKYVELRCDPISGHTALYWYRQSLGQGPEFLIYFQGTGAADDSGLPNDRFFAVRPEGSVSTLKIQRTERGDSAVYLCASSPTGGRAGELFFGEGSRLTVL.

This clone occurred once. The V and J genes are TRBV11-2 and TRBJ2-3, with D possibly matching TRBD2 (5 bases). V lost 1 base to trimming and J lost 4 bases, with 12 bases between them. The V gene's germline CDR1 is SGHAT and CDR2 FQNNGV. This CDR3 spans 15 amino acids. The CDR3 spells CASSLAGLGADTQYF. CDR3 bases: TGTGCCAGCAGCTTAGCAGGCCTCGGGGCAGATACGCAGTATTTT.

The chain uses TRBV4-3 and TRBJ1-6, with D possibly matching TRBD1 (5 bases). The CDR3 has 13 residues. Trimming removed 0 bases at V and 8 bases at J, with 5 bases between. Per the germline V gene, CDR1 is LGHNA and CDR2 is YSLEER. The chain's CDR3 is CASSQDRDSPLHF. DNA for the CDR3: TGCGCCAGCAGCCAAGACAGGGATTCACCCCTCCACTTT.

The CDR3 DNA reads TGTGCCAGCAGCTCCCTACGGGGGGCCGATGAAAAACTGTTTTTT. This encodes CASSSLRGADEKLFF. The chain links TRBV7-9 to TRBJ1-4; D is perhaps TRBD1 (6 bases). This CDR3 has 15 amino acids. The germline V and J ends were trimmed by 4 bases and 6 bases, with 15 bases remaining between them. CDR1 SEHNR and CDR2 FQNEAQ come from the germline V gene (reference sequence).

This sequence joins TRBV7-2 and TRBJ2-2, with TRBD2 matching over 15 bases. Germline V CDR1 and CDR2: SGHTA, FQGNSA. Trimming cost V 4 bases and J 6 bases; bases outside gene matches: 3. The CDR3 runs 16 residues. The CDR3 loop is CASSWTSGGESGELFF. DNA for the CDR3: TGTGCCAGCAGCTGGACTAGCGGGGGGGAGTCCGGGGAGCTGTTTTTT.

This rearrangement joins TRBV30 to TRBJ1-2, with 8 nucleotides matching TRBD1. The length of the CDR3 is 13 residues. V was clipped by 3 bases and J by 4 bases; unmatched bases: 4. Per germline, CDR1 GTSNPN and CDR2 SVGIG (reference sequence). The CDR3, as DNA: TGTGCCTGGAGAACAGGGGGTGGCTATGGCTACACCTTC. This sequence encodes CAWRTGGGYGYTF.

The V gene is TRBV2, the J gene TRBJ1-6; D uncertain. Germline V gene lookup returns CDR1 SNHLY and CDR2 FYNNEI. Trimming took 4 bases from V and 9 from J, leaving 10 bases between them. The CDR3 is made up of 13 amino acids. CDR3 sequence (DNA): TGTGCCAGCAGTGCTGGGGTGGGTTCACCCCTCCACTTT. This gives the protein CASSAGVGSPLHF.

The chain joins TRBV11-2 to TRBJ2-7, with 12 nucleotides matching TRBD1. The CDR3 extends over 15 amino acids. Looked up from germline, CDR1 is SGHAT and CDR2 is FQNNGV. The junction had 12 bases not matched to a gene; V was cut back by 5 bases and J by 10 bases. CDR3 nucleotide sequence: TGTGCCAGCAGCCTGCCGGGGACAGGGGGCTCATTCCAGTACTTC. This sequence encodes CASSLPGTGGSFQYF.